The rows below give T cell receptor beta chains drawn from one sample of a study of breast tumors, draining lymph nodes, adjacent tissues. TCRdb re-called the multiplex PCR reads with MiXCR, one entry per CDR3 protein. The sample contains about 110,000 distinct CDR3 sequences, 30% of which appear only once. The specimen sequenced was axillary lymph node tissue. The receptors stem from a female donor with breast cancer. Some clones in this sample may be carry-over from other donors' samples. Both conserved end residues are part of each CDR3. Each record gives: CDR3 length, V gene, clone size, J gene, D gene, CDR3 protein, CDR3 DNA. A D gene is named only where the DNA matches it firmly. Only some rows state a clone size, as once, few, many or a class for expanded clones.

CDR3 length: 15
V gene: TRBV29-1
clone size: .
J gene: TRBJ1-1
D gene: .
CDR3 protein: CSVVLYLGGDTEAFF
CDR3 DNA: TGCAGCGTTGTTCTATATCTCGGAGGGGACACTGAAGCTTTCTTT

CDR3 length: 13
V gene: TRBV20-1
clone size: many
J gene: TRBJ2-3
D gene: .
CDR3 protein: CSTTGLLSYTQYF
CDR3 DNA: TGCAGTACCACCGGACTCCTAAGCTATACGCAGTATTTT

CDR3 length: 15
V gene: TRBV20-1
clone size: many
J gene: TRBJ2-5
D gene: .
CDR3 protein: CSASRRLGPQETQYF
CDR3 DNA: TGCAGTGCTAGCCGTCGGTTGGGTCCCCAAGAGACCCAGTACTTC

CDR3 length: 13
V gene: TRBV6-2/TRBV6-3
clone size: many
J gene: TRBJ2-6
D gene: TRBD1
CDR3 protein: CASSTGEGNVLTF
CDR3 DNA: TGTGCCAGCAGCACAGGGGAAGGCAACGTCCTGACTTTC

CDR3 length: 16
V gene: TRBV15
clone size: many
J gene: TRBJ2-3
D gene: TRBD1
CDR3 protein: CATSRTPGQGQDTQYF
CDR3 DNA: TGTGCCACCAGCAGAACTCCGGGACAGGGCCAGGATACGCAGTATTTT

CDR3 length: 14
V gene: TRBV19
clone size: .
J gene: TRBJ2-3
D gene: TRBD2
CDR3 protein: CASPQRGGGDTQYF
CDR3 DNA: TGTGCCAGCCCCCAACGGGGGGGAGGAGATACGCAGTATTTT

CDR3 length: 16
V gene: TRBV6-2/TRBV6-3
clone size: many
J gene: TRBJ2-7
D gene: TRBD2
CDR3 protein: CASSGPSGRVVFEQYF
CDR3 DNA: TGTGCCAGCAGTGGGCCCTCCGGGAGGGTTGTCTTCGAGCAGTACTTC

CDR3 length: 11
V gene: TRBV20-1
clone size: .
J gene: TRBJ1-2
D gene: TRBD1
CDR3 protein: CSAGTGHGYTF
CDR3 DNA: TGCAGCGCCGGGACAGGGCATGGCTACACCTTC

CDR3 length: 15
V gene: TRBV7-3
clone size: .
J gene: TRBJ1-1
D gene: .
CDR3 protein: CASSLEAGGRTEAFF
CDR3 DNA: TGTGCCAGCAGCTTAGAGGCGGGGGGAAGGACTGAAGCTTTCTTT

CDR3 length: 14
V gene: TRBV29-1
clone size: .
J gene: TRBJ2-2
D gene: TRBD1
CDR3 protein: CSVEGQETTGELFF
CDR3 DNA: TGCAGCGTTGAGGGACAGGAGACCACCGGGGAGCTGTTTTTT

CDR3 length: 11
V gene: TRBV7-9
clone size: .
J gene: TRBJ2-3
D gene: .
CDR3 protein: CASSSDNTQYF
CDR3 DNA: TGTGCCAGCAGCTCCGATAATACGCAGTACTTT

CDR3 length: 12
V gene: TRBV6-2/TRBV6-3
clone size: many
J gene: TRBJ2-1
D gene: .
CDR3 protein: CASSPRVGEQFF
CDR3 DNA: TGTGCCAGCAGTCCCAGGGTCGGTGAGCAGTTCTTC

CDR3 length: 13
V gene: TRBV9
clone size: many
J gene: TRBJ2-7
D gene: TRBD1
CDR3 protein: CASSGGGHYEQYF
CDR3 DNA: TGTGCCAGCAGCGGAGGGGGCCACTACGAGCAGTACTTC

CDR3 length: 14
V gene: TRBV12-3/TRBV12-4
clone size: many
J gene: TRBJ2-1
D gene: .
CDR3 protein: CASSSSFSYNEQFF
CDR3 DNA: TGTGCCAGCAGTTCGAGTTTCTCCTACAATGAGCAGTTCTTC

CDR3 length: 15
V gene: TRBV2
clone size: many
J gene: TRBJ2-5
D gene: TRBD1
CDR3 protein: CATKLGGEHQETQYF
CDR3 DNA: TGTGCCACCAAACTAGGGGGCGAACACCAAGAGACCCAGTACTTC

CDR3 length: 14
V gene: TRBV18
clone size: many
J gene: TRBJ1-3
D gene: .
CDR3 protein: CASAGTSAGNTIYF
CDR3 DNA: TGTGCCAGCGCCGGGACATCGGCTGGAAACACCATATATTTT

CDR3 length: 16
V gene: TRBV29-1
clone size: .
J gene: TRBJ2-5
D gene: TRBD1
CDR3 protein: CSVEQWGQGAGETQYF
CDR3 DNA: TGCAGCGTTGAGCAGTGGGGACAGGGGGCCGGGGAGACCCAGTACTTC

CDR3 length: 14
V gene: TRBV5-1
clone size: many
J gene: TRBJ1-4
D gene: .
CDR3 protein: CASSSRAVGEKLFF
CDR3 DNA: TGCGCCAGCAGCTCCCGAGCGGTGGGTGAAAAACTGTTTTTT

CDR3 length: 14
V gene: TRBV27
clone size: many
J gene: TRBJ2-7
D gene: .
CDR3 protein: CASSWTSGTYEQYF
CDR3 DNA: TGTGCCAGCAGTTGGACATCTGGGACCTACGAGCAGTACTTC

CDR3 length: 16
V gene: TRBV4-2
clone size: many
J gene: TRBJ1-4
D gene: TRBD1
CDR3 protein: CASSRDLSGGGEKLFF
CDR3 DNA: TGTGCCAGCAGCAGAGATCTTTCAGGGGGTGGGGAAAAACTGTTTTTT

CDR3 length: 13
V gene: TRBV29-1
clone size: .
J gene: TRBJ1-2
D gene: TRBD1
CDR3 protein: CSLGPTGNYGYTF
CDR3 DNA: TGCAGCTTGGGTCCGACAGGGAACTATGGCTACACCTTC

CDR3 length: 14
V gene: TRBV5-1
clone size: many
J gene: TRBJ1-4
D gene: .
CDR3 protein: CASSSGDTGAKLFF
CDR3 DNA: TGCGCCAGCAGCTCCGGCGACACGGGGGCTAAACTGTTTTTT

CDR3 length: 12
V gene: TRBV6-5
clone size: many
J gene: TRBJ1-5
D gene: .
CDR3 protein: CASSYFVQPQHF
CDR3 DNA: TGTGCCAGCAGTTACTTCGTTCAGCCCCAGCATTTT

CDR3 length: 11
V gene: TRBV20-1
clone size: .
J gene: TRBJ1-2
D gene: .
CDR3 protein: CSEGGAYGYTF
CDR3 DNA: TGCAGTGAGGGAGGGGCTTATGGCTACACCTTC

CDR3 length: 16
V gene: TRBV7-2
clone size: .
J gene: TRBJ2-7
D gene: .
CDR3 protein: CASSLALQVGATEQYF
CDR3 DNA: TGTGCCAGCAGCTTAGCCCTACAGGTGGGCGCCACCGAGCAGTACTTC

CDR3 length: 14
V gene: TRBV12-3/TRBV12-4
clone size: .
J gene: TRBJ1-2
D gene: TRBD1
CDR3 protein: CASCESGSGGGYTF
CDR3 DNA: TGTGCCAGCTGTGAGTCAGGGTCAGGGGGTGGCTACACCTTC

CDR3 length: 13
V gene: TRBV20-1
clone size: .
J gene: TRBJ1-2
D gene: TRBD1
CDR3 protein: CSATDRTGYGYTF
CDR3 DNA: TGCAGTGCTACCGACCGGACAGGATATGGCTACACCTTC

CDR3 length: 15
V gene: TRBV20-1
clone size: few
J gene: TRBJ1-1
D gene: TRBD1
CDR3 protein: CSAPRTGGKWAEAFF
CDR3 DNA: TGCAGTGCTCCGCGGACAGGGGGGAAGTGGGCTGAAGCTTTCTTT

CDR3 length: 15
V gene: TRBV2
clone size: .
J gene: TRBJ2-1
D gene: .
CDR3 protein: CATHRPAGQVNEQFF
CDR3 DNA: TGTGCTACACACCGACCGGCTGGGCAAGTCAATGAGCAGTTCTTC

CDR3 length: 15
V gene: TRBV20-1
clone size: .
J gene: TRBJ1-4
D gene: .
CDR3 protein: CSTSVPTDRGEKLFF
CDR3 DNA: .

CDR3 length: 18
V gene: TRBV7-9
clone size: .
J gene: TRBJ1-1
D gene: TRBD1
CDR3 protein: CASSPYAGSTGVNTEAFF
CDR3 DNA: TGTGCCAGCAGCCCCTACGCGGGTTCGACAGGGGTGAACACTGAAGCTTTCTTT

CDR3 length: 14
V gene: TRBV2
clone size: many
J gene: TRBJ1-1
D gene: TRBD1
CDR3 protein: CASRSRDRNTEAFF
CDR3 DNA: TGTGCCAGCAGGTCCCGGGACAGGAACACTGAAGCTTTCTTT

CDR3 length: 18
V gene: TRBV13
clone size: many
J gene: TRBJ2-1
D gene: .
CDR3 protein: CASSQRGERASVYNEQFF
CDR3 DNA: TGTGCCAGCAGCCAGCGAGGAGAGCGGGCGTCAGTTTACAATGAGCAGTTCTTC